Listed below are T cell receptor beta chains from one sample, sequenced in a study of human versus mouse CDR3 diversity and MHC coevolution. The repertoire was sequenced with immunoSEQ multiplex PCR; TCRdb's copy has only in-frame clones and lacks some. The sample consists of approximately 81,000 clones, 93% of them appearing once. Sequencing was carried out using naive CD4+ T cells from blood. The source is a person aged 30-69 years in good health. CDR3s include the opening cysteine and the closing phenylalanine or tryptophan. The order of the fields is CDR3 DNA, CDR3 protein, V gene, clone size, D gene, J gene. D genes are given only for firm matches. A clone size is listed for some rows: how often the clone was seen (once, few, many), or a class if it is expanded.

TGCGCCAGCACCTCAGGGGGGAACACTGAAGCTTTCTTT CASTSGGNTEAFF TRBV5-1 NA TRBD1 TRBJ1-1
TGTGCCAGCAGGGCCGGGACAGGGGCCACCTACGAGCAGTACTTC CASRAGTGATYEQYF TRBV6-5 NA TRBD1 TRBJ2-7
TGTGCCAGCAGCTTACAAGGACTGCAAGAGACCCAGTACTTC CASSLQGLQETQYF TRBV7-2 NA NA TRBJ2-5
TGTGCCAGCAGCCTTGGACAGGGGGCGCGAGAAAAACTGTTTTTT CASSLGQGAREKLFF TRBV9 once TRBD1 TRBJ1-4
TGTGCCAGCAGCTTGCGGCTAGACCCCCGCACAGATACGCAGTATTTT CASSLRLDPRTDTQYF TRBV5-4 NA NA TRBJ2-3
TGTGCCAGCAGCTTTAGGGGGACAGGCCCCTACGAGCAGTACTTC CASSFRGTGPYEQYF TRBV5-6 NA TRBD1 TRBJ2-7
TGTGCCAGCAGCTTGGGGGAGACTAGCGGTTTCACAGATACGCAGTATTTT CASSLGETSGFTDTQYF TRBV5-8 NA TRBD2 TRBJ2-3
TGTGCCAGCAGAGAGACGGGACAGGGTTTCTACGAGCAGTACTTC CASRETGQGFYEQYF TRBV6-6 NA TRBD1 TRBJ2-7
TGTGCCAGCAGCCTTGCGACTCCTCCCTCCTACAATGAGCAGTTCTTC CASSLATPPSYNEQFF TRBV5-6 NA NA TRBJ2-1
TGTGCCAGCAGCAACGGACAGCTCTACGAGCAGTACTTC CASSNGQLYEQYF TRBV7-2 NA NA TRBJ2-7
TGTGCCAGCAGTCTCCTGGGGGGCTCTGGAAACACCATATATTTT CASSLLGGSGNTIYF TRBV6-6 few NA TRBJ1-3
TGTGCCAGCAGCCCTCAGTCCGGGACAGGTAGGAACCCTGAAGCTTTCTTT CASSPQSGTGRNPEAFF TRBV9 NA TRBD1 TRBJ1-1
TGTGCCAGCAGTGAGAACGGGAGGTCGGGCGAGCAGTACTTC CASSENGRSGEQYF TRBV2 once TRBD2 TRBJ2-7
TGTGCCAGCAGCTTACGAGGCGGGAGCCTCACTGAAGCTTTCTTT CASSLRGGSLTEAFF TRBV7-6 NA NA TRBJ1-1
TGTGCCAGCACCAGAAGCGGAACCAGCACAGATACGCAGTATTTT CASTRSGTSTDTQYF TRBV2 NA NA TRBJ2-3
TGTGCCAGCACTGAACTAGCGGGGGCCTACAATGAGCAGTTCTTC CASTELAGAYNEQFF TRBV2 once TRBD2 TRBJ2-1
TGTGCCAGCAGCGCGACTAGCGGATACTACGAGCAGTACTTC CASSATSGYYEQYF TRBV9 once TRBD2 TRBJ2-7
TGCGCCAGCAGCTTCGGGATGAACACTGAAGCTTTCTTT CASSFGMNTEAFF TRBV5-1 few NA TRBJ1-1
TGTGCCAGCAGCTTAGTTAGTAACGAGCAGTACTTC CASSLVSNEQYF TRBV7-2 NA NA TRBJ2-7
TGTGCCAGCAGCGTCCCCGGGACAGGGATAAATACGCAGTATTTT CASSVPGTGINTQYF TRBV11-1 NA TRBD1 TRBJ2-3
TGTGCCAGCAGCGTAGTAAGCGGGGGAATAAATGAGCAGTTCTTC CASSVVSGGINEQFF TRBV9 NA TRBD2 TRBJ2-1
TGTGCCAGCAGTTTATTTGGGACAGGGTTGGCCCCCTATGGCTACACCTTC CASSLFGTGLAPYGYTF TRBV27 once TRBD1 TRBJ1-2
TGTGCCAGCAGTTTACGTATGCCAGGGGGGCAGTACTTC CASSLRMPGGQYF TRBV27 NA TRBD1 TRBJ2-7
TGTGCCAGCAGCGGAGGGATTTACGAGCAGTACTTC CASSGGIYEQYF TRBV7-2 NA NA TRBJ2-7
TGTGCCGGCAGCTTAGCGTTGGCCTCCTACGAGCAGTACTTC CAGSLALASYEQYF TRBV7-2 NA NA TRBJ2-7
TGTGCCAGCAGTGCGGGACCGCGCACGCTCTATGGCTACACCTTC CASSAGPRTLYGYTF TRBV5-8 NA NA TRBJ1-2
TGTGCCAGTAGTATGGGGCAGGGCCCCTATGGCTACACCTTC CASSMGQGPYGYTF TRBV19 NA NA TRBJ1-2
TGTGCCAGCTCACCGACTAGCGGGAACACAGATACGCAGTATTTT CASSPTSGNTDTQYF TRBV18 NA TRBD2 TRBJ2-3
TGTGCCAGCAGCTTGGTACTAGCGGGGGAGCAGTTCTTC CASSLVLAGEQFF TRBV5-4 NA TRBD2 TRBJ2-1
TGTGCCAGCAGCTGGGGGGGTATAGGGCAGTTCTTC CASSWGGIGQFF TRBV5-6 NA TRBD2 TRBJ2-1
TGTGCCAGCTCACGTAGGACAGGGGACGCCGGGGAGCTGTTTTTT CASSRRTGDAGELFF TRBV18 NA TRBD1 TRBJ2-2
TGTGCCATCAGGACAGGAGCCTACGAGCAGTACTTC CAIRTGAYEQYF TRBV10-3 NA NA TRBJ2-7
TGTGCCAGTAGTCAAACAGGGTCCGACTACGAGCAGTACTTC CASSQTGSDYEQYF TRBV19 NA NA TRBJ2-7
TGCGCCAGCACCCGGACAGGGGTGGCCAAAAACATTCAGTACTTC CASTRTGVAKNIQYF TRBV5-1 NA TRBD1 TRBJ2-4
TGTGCCAGCAGGCCGGACAGCTACGAGCAGTACTTC CASRPDSYEQYF TRBV28 NA NA TRBJ2-7